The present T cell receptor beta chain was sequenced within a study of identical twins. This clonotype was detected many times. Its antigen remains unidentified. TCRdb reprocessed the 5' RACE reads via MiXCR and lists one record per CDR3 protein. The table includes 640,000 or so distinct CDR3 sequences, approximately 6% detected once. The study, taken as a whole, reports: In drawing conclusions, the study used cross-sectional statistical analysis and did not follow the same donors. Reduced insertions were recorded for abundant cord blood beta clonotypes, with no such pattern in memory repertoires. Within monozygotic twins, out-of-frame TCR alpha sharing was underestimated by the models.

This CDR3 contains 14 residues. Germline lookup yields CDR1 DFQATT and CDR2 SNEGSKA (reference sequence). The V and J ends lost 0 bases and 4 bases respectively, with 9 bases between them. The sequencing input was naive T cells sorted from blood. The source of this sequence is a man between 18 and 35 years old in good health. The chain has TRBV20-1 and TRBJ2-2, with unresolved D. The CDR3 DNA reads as TGCAGTGCTAGAGATTTCGGCTCCACCGGGGAGCTGTTTTTT. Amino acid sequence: CSARDFGSTGELFF.